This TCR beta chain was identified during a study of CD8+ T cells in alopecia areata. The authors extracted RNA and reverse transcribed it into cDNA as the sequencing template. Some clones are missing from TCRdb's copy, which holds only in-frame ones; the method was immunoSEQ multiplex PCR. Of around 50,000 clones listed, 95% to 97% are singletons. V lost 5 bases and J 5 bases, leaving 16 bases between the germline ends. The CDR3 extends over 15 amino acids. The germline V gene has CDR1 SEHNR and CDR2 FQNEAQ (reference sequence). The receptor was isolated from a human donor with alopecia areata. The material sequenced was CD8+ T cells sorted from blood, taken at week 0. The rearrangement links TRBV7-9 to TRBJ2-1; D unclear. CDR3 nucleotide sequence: TGTGCCAGCAGCCCCGTTGAGGCCCCAAACAATGAGCAGTTCTTC. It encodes CASSPVEAPNNEQFF.